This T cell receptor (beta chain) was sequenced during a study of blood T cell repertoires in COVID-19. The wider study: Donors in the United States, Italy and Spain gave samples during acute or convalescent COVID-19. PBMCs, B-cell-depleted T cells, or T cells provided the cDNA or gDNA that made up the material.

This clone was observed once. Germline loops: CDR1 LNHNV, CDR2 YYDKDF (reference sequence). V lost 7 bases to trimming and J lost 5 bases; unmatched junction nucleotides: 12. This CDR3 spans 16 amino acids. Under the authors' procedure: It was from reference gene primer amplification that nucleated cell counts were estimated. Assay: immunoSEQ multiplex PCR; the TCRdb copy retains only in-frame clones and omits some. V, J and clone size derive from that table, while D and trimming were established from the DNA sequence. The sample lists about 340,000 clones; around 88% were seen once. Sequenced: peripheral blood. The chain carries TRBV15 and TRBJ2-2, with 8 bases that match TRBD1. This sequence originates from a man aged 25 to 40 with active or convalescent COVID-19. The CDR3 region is CATTAGGNRRTGELFF. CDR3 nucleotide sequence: TGTGCCACCACGGCAGGGGGCAATCGACGGACCGGGGAGCTGTTTTTT.